Below, 15 T cell receptor beta chains from the same sample are listed, as sequenced in a study of blood T cell repertoires in COVID-19. TCRdb keeps only in-frame clones here, not all; method: immunoSEQ multiplex PCR. The table records about 150,000 clones, 85% to 90% of them present only once. The sequenced material came from peripheral blood. Source of these receptors: a woman aged 65 to 85 with acute or convalescent COVID-19.

This sequence joins TRBV3-1 (or the pseudogene TRBV3-2) and TRBJ1-5; no reliable D call. Trimming cost V 4 bases and J 7 bases, with 17 bases left between them. The CDR3 has 15 amino acids. Germline V lookup: CDR1 LGHDT, CDR2 YNNKEL (reference sequence). The CDR3 DNA sequence: TGTGCCAGCAGCCTAGAGGGAGGGTGGCCCCAGCCCCAGCATTTT. Encoded protein: CASSLEGGWPQPQHF.

This chain uses TRBV7-2 with TRBJ1-4, with TRBD1 identical over 7 bases. This CDR3 is built from 14 residues. After removal of 7 bases from V and 4 bases from J, the junction contained 6 bases not matched to a gene. Germline-derived CDR1 and CDR2 are SGHTA and FQGNSA. For the CDR3, the DNA is TGTGCCAGCACCGTGGACAGGCTTAATGAAAAACTGTTTTTT. It is translated as CASTVDRLNEKLFF.

The V and J genes are TRBV7-2 and TRBJ2-3, with TRBD2 matching over 8 bases. The junction had 9 bases not matched to a gene; V was cut back by 5 bases and J by 5 bases. Germline CDR1 is SGHTA and CDR2 is FQGNSA. The CDR3 runs to 15 residues. DNA for the CDR3: TGTGCCAGCAGCCTCGGACTAGCTAGGGGAGATACGCAGTATTTT. Amino acid sequence: CASSLGLARGDTQYF.

The chain combines TRBV7-2 with TRBJ1-2; the match to TRBD1 covers 9 bases. Germline CDR1 SGHTA, CDR2 FQGNSA. V was pared by 1 base and J by 8 bases, with 11 bases of the junction left unmatched. The CDR3 spans 16 residues. The CDR3 nucleotides read TGTGCCAGCAGCTTAGGGACCGGGACAGGGATCGGGGGCTACACCTTC. Amino acid sequence: CASSLGTGTGIGGYTF.

The V and J genes are TRBV2 and TRBJ1-4; D perhaps matches TRBD1 (5 bases). Trimming removed 6 bases at V and 0 bases at J, with 11 bases between. Germline CDR1 reads SNHLY; CDR2 reads FYNNEI. The CDR3 runs 15 residues. The CDR3 is CASRRQSTTNEKLFF. CDR3 nucleotides: TGTGCCAGCAGACGACAGAGTACAACTAATGAAAAACTGTTTTTT.

The chain links TRBV5-1 to TRBJ2-5; no firm D call. In germline, CDR1 is SGHRS, CDR2 YFSETQ. Trimming cost V 0 bases and J 1 base, with 7 bases left between them. The CDR3 consists of 14 residues. CDR3 sequence reads: CASSLDFVQETQYF. The DNA for the CDR3 is TGCGCCAGCAGCTTGGACTTCGTCCAAGAGACCCAGTACTTC.

The V gene is TRBV4-3, the J gene TRBJ2-1; D unclear. V lost 2 bases to trimming and J lost 0 bases, with 17 bases between them. Looked up from germline, CDR1 is LGHNA and CDR2 is YSLEER. The CDR3 extends over 18 amino acids. The CDR3 sequence is CASSQWNRRHSSYNEQFF. The CDR3 DNA sequence: TGCGCCAGCAGCCAATGGAATCGAAGACACAGCTCCTACAATGAGCAGTTCTTC.

The chain employs TRBV10-3 and TRBJ2-1; 8 nucleotides align to TRBD2. The CDR3 totals 17 residues. CDR1 is ENHRY, CDR2 SYGVKD, per germline. The ends lost 4 bases at V and 0 bases at J; junction bases unmatched: 8. The chain's CDR3 is CAISGGAGDRSYNEQFF. The CDR3 DNA follows: TGTGCCATCAGTGGGGGAGCGGGAGATCGCTCCTACAATGAGCAGTTCTTC.

The sample holds a few counts of this clone. In DNA, the CDR3 is TGTGCCAGCAGCGTGGAACCACAGGGCTATGGCTACACCTTC. Translation: CASSVEPQGYGYTF. The V and J genes are TRBV9 and TRBJ1-2, with D perhaps TRBD1 (6 bases). The CDR3 has 14 amino acids. Looked up from germline, CDR1 is SGDLS and CDR2 is YYNGEE. Trimming took off 2 bases at V and 4 bases at J, with 12 bases between the two ends.

The CDR3 loop reads CASSWGQGNYGYTF. CDR3 coding DNA: TGTGCCAGCAGCTGGGGACAGGGGAACTATGGCTACACCTTC. The V and J genes are TRBV7-2 and TRBJ1-2; the match to TRBD1 covers 10 bases. V shed 4 bases and J 2 bases; nucleotides not matched to a gene: 1. Germline V CDR1 and CDR2: SGHTA, FQGNSA. The CDR3 has 14 residues.

The V gene is TRBV19, the J gene TRBJ1-2, with 9 nucleotides matching TRBD1. Trimming at V came to 9 bases and at J to 3 bases, leaving 11 bases not matched to a gene. The CDR3 is 15 residues long. Per germline, CDR1 LNHDA and CDR2 SQIVND (reference sequence). CDR3 amino acids: CARHLRDREDYGYTF. The CDR3 bases are TGTGCCAGACACCTCCGGGACAGGGAGGACTATGGCTACACCTTC.

The chain has TRBV3-1 (or the pseudogene TRBV3-2) and TRBJ2-7; 13 positions agree with TRBD2. The V and J ends lost 1 base and 7 bases, in that order; junction bases with no gene match: 4. CDR1 LGHDT and CDR2 YNNKEL come from the germline V gene (reference sequence). The CDR3 spans 15 residues. The CDR3 here is CASSQALGLAGEQYF. The CDR3 nucleotides read TGTGCCAGCAGCCAAGCTTTGGGACTAGCGGGAGAGCAGTACTTC.

V gene TRBV19 combines with J gene TRBJ1-1, with D possibly being TRBD1 (5 bases). From germline, CDR1 is LNHDA and CDR2 SQIVND (reference sequence). V was shortened by 5 bases and J by 1 base, with 14 bases between the two germline ends. CDR3 size: 15 residues. CDR3 nucleotides: TGTGCCAGTAGTGCCCACGACCAGGGGAACACTGAAGCTTTCTTT. It yields the protein CASSAHDQGNTEAFF.

CDR3 DNA: TGTGCCAGCAGCTTTCTCGGGACAGAGAACACTGAAGCTTTCTTT. It yields the protein CASSFLGTENTEAFF. This sequence joins TRBV7-9 and TRBJ1-1; 7 bases are shared with TRBD1. Germline trimming cut 3 bases from V and 1 base from J; bases unmatched to any gene: 5. The V gene's germline CDR1 is SEHNR and CDR2 FQNEAQ (reference sequence). The CDR3 loop spans 15 amino acids.

V and J are TRBV2 and TRBJ2-2; TRBD1 might be the D (5 bases). The CDR3 length is 14 residues. Germline V lookup: CDR1 SNHLY, CDR2 FYNNEI. V was clipped by 8 bases and J by 0 bases, with 10 bases between them. The CDR3 loop is CASRQFANTGELFF. CDR3 sequence (DNA): TGTGCCAGCCGACAGTTCGCGAACACCGGGGAGCTGTTTTTT.